Listed below are T cell receptor beta chains from one sample, sequenced in a study of T cells in Graves' hyperthyroidism and ophthalmopathy. From the multiplex PCR reads, TCRdb called clonotypes with MiXCR, one entry per CDR3 protein. The table has hundreds of thousands of distinct CDR3 sequences, 35% to 45% seen once; the top ten hold 7% to 10%. Material: blood. The receptors derive from a man between 18 and 29 years old with Graves' hyperthyroidism. CDR3s include the opening cysteine and the closing phenylalanine or tryptophan. Fields, in order: CDR3 protein, CDR3 DNA, clone size, V gene, D gene, J gene. D genes are given only for firm matches. Expanded clones are given a class, and other clones once, few, many or no size at all.

cdr3_aa: CAAAQGTEAFF
cdr3_nt: TGTGCAGCCGCACAGGGCACTGAAGCTTTCTTT
clone_size: few
v_call: TRBV7-9
d_call: .
j_call: TRBJ1-1

cdr3_aa: CSAPPDGYTEAFF
cdr3_nt: TGCAGTGCCCCCCCGGACGGATACACTGAAGCTTTCTTT
clone_size: few
v_call: TRBV20-1
d_call: .
j_call: TRBJ1-1

cdr3_aa: CSASKPGGFLNEQYF
cdr3_nt: TGCAGTGCTAGTAAACCTGGCGGGTTCCTCAACGAGCAGTACTTC
clone_size: .
v_call: TRBV20-1
d_call: .
j_call: TRBJ2-7

cdr3_aa: CASSHATGMNTEAFF
cdr3_nt: TGTGCCAGCAGCCATGCCACCGGGATGAACACTGAAGCTTTCTTT
clone_size: .
v_call: TRBV6-1
d_call: .
j_call: TRBJ1-1

cdr3_aa: CASGEAYEQYF
cdr3_nt: TGTGCCAGCGGGGAGGCCTACGAGCAGTACTTC
clone_size: many
v_call: TRBV7-9
d_call: .
j_call: TRBJ2-7

cdr3_aa: CATSRRGQNEKLFF
cdr3_nt: TGTGCCACCAGCAGACGGGGTCAAAATGAAAAACTGTTTTTT
clone_size: many
v_call: TRBV15
d_call: .
j_call: TRBJ1-4

cdr3_aa: CSVDLGGGNTGELFF
cdr3_nt: TGCAGCGTTGACCTGGGTGGGGGGAACACCGGGGAGCTGTTTTTT
clone_size: many
v_call: TRBV29-1
d_call: .
j_call: TRBJ2-2

cdr3_aa: CSVTGTVIETQYF
cdr3_nt: TGCAGCGTCACCGGGACAGTAATAGAGACCCAGTACTTC
clone_size: .
v_call: TRBV29-1
d_call: TRBD1
j_call: TRBJ2-5

cdr3_aa: CASNRGPGELFF
cdr3_nt: TGTGCCAGCAACAGGGGGCCCGGGGAGCTGTTTTTT
clone_size: .
v_call: TRBV2
d_call: TRBD1
j_call: TRBJ2-2

cdr3_aa: CASSTGAYGQYF
cdr3_nt: TGTGCCAGCAGTACAGGAGCCTACGGGCAGTACTTC
clone_size: .
v_call: TRBV2
d_call: .
j_call: TRBJ2-7

cdr3_aa: CASRLLSGTEAFF
cdr3_nt: TGTGCCAGCAGACTCTTATCGGGGACTGAAGCTTTCTTT
clone_size: few
v_call: TRBV12-3/TRBV12-4
d_call: .
j_call: TRBJ1-1

cdr3_aa: CATSSYRREATEAFF
cdr3_nt: TGTGCCACCAGCAGTTACCGCAGGGAGGCCACTGAAGCTTTCTTT
clone_size: .
v_call: TRBV15
d_call: .
j_call: TRBJ1-1

cdr3_aa: CASSVGFGTGGEQYF
cdr3_nt: TGTGCCAGCAGCGTAGGCTTTGGGACAGGTGGCGAGCAGTACTTC
clone_size: many
v_call: TRBV9
d_call: TRBD1
j_call: TRBJ2-7

cdr3_aa: CASRPQEASETQYF
cdr3_nt: TGTGCCAGCAGGCCACAGGAGGCCTCGGAGACCCAGTACTTC
clone_size: .
v_call: TRBV12-3/TRBV12-4
d_call: .
j_call: TRBJ2-5

cdr3_aa: CASSLKFLAGETQYF
cdr3_nt: TGTGCCAGCAGCTTGAAATTTCTAGCTGGGGAGACCCAGTACTTC
clone_size: few
v_call: TRBV5-6
d_call: .
j_call: TRBJ2-5

cdr3_aa: CASSPTEQYF
cdr3_nt: TGTGCCAGCAGCCCGACAGAACAGTACTTC
clone_size: .
v_call: TRBV25-1
d_call: .
j_call: TRBJ2-7

cdr3_aa: CASSSSTVQGPQPQHF
cdr3_nt: TGTGCCAGTAGTTCCTCCACCGTACAGGGGCCGCAGCCCCAGCATTTT
clone_size: .
v_call: TRBV19
d_call: TRBD1
j_call: TRBJ1-5

cdr3_aa: CASSLLGSRDSYEQNF
cdr3_nt: TGTGCCAGCAGCTTACTGGGGAGCAGAGACTCCTACGAGCAGAACTTC
clone_size: .
v_call: TRBV7-2
d_call: .
j_call: TRBJ2-7

cdr3_aa: CSVVGVYEQYF
cdr3_nt: TGCAGCGTTGTTGGAGTCTACGAGCAGTACTTC
clone_size: few
v_call: TRBV29-1
d_call: .
j_call: TRBJ2-7

cdr3_aa: CASSYSAGATDTQYF
cdr3_nt: TGTGCCAGCAGTTACTCGGCGGGAGCCACAGATACGCAGTATTTT
clone_size: .
v_call: TRBV24-1
d_call: TRBD2
j_call: TRBJ2-3

cdr3_aa: CSQGRSYGYTF
cdr3_nt: TGCAGCCAAGGGCGCAGCTATGGCTACACCTTC
clone_size: .
v_call: TRBV29-1
d_call: .
j_call: TRBJ1-2

cdr3_aa: CASSLAGLQEQYF
cdr3_nt: TGTGCCAGCAGCTTAGCGGGCCTCCAAGAGCAGTACTTC
clone_size: .
v_call: TRBV7-9
d_call: .
j_call: TRBJ2-7

cdr3_aa: CATSRGAGDIEAFF
cdr3_nt: TGTGCCACCAGCAGAGGAGCAGGGGATATTGAAGCTTTCTTT
clone_size: .
v_call: TRBV15
d_call: .
j_call: TRBJ1-1

cdr3_aa: CASSVRDNEQYF
cdr3_nt: TGTGCCAGCAGCGTCAGGGATAACGAGCAGTACTTC
clone_size: few
v_call: TRBV13
d_call: .
j_call: TRBJ2-7

cdr3_aa: CASSLRDISNQPQHF
cdr3_nt: TGTGCCAGCAGTTTACGGGACATTAGCAATCAGCCCCAGCATTTT
clone_size: .
v_call: TRBV2
d_call: .
j_call: TRBJ1-5

cdr3_aa: CASIGLAGEYEQYF
cdr3_nt: TGTGCCAGCATCGGGCTAGCGGGAGAGTACGAGCAGTACTTC
clone_size: .
v_call: TRBV25-1
d_call: TRBD2
j_call: TRBJ2-7

cdr3_aa: CASSARDSPYEQYF
cdr3_nt: TGTGCCAGCAGCGCCAGGGACAGCCCCTACGAGCAGTACTTC
clone_size: many
v_call: TRBV9
d_call: TRBD1
j_call: TRBJ2-7

cdr3_aa: CASLGALGTEAFF
cdr3_nt: TGTGCCAGCTTGGGTGCCTTGGGGACTGAAGCTTTCTTT
clone_size: few
v_call: TRBV7-9
d_call: .
j_call: TRBJ1-1

cdr3_aa: CASGVLDTEAFF
cdr3_nt: TGTGCTAGTGGGGTTCTGGACACTGAAGCTTTCTTT
clone_size: .
v_call: TRBV12-5
d_call: .
j_call: TRBJ1-1

cdr3_aa: CSQESEGYEQYF
cdr3_nt: TGCAGCCAAGAATCGGAGGGGTACGAGCAGTACTTC
clone_size: .
v_call: TRBV29-1
d_call: .
j_call: TRBJ2-7

cdr3_aa: CASSASPVYPYEQYF
cdr3_nt: TGTGCCAGCAGCGCCTCCCCCGTCTATCCCTACGAGCAGTACTTC
clone_size: few
v_call: TRBV7-2
d_call: .
j_call: TRBJ2-7

cdr3_aa: CASRRTLNTGELFF
cdr3_nt: TGTGCCAGCAGGAGGACACTGAACACCGGGGAGCTGTTTTTT
clone_size: .
v_call: TRBV5-4
d_call: .
j_call: TRBJ2-2

cdr3_aa: CASSTPRPSNQPQYF
cdr3_nt: TGTGCCAGTAGTACACCTAGGCCCAGCAATCAGCCCCAGTACTTC
clone_size: .
v_call: TRBV19
d_call: .
j_call: TRBJ2-5

cdr3_aa: CASSSGQGVPGETQYF
cdr3_nt: TGTGCCAGCAGCTCCGGACAGGGGGTCCCGGGGGAGACCCAGTACTTC
clone_size: few
v_call: TRBV5-8
d_call: TRBD1
j_call: TRBJ2-5

cdr3_aa: CASRSDRTTEAFF
cdr3_nt: TGTGCCAGCAGGTCGGACAGGACCACTGAAGCTTTCTTT
clone_size: .
v_call: TRBV7-3
d_call: TRBD1
j_call: TRBJ1-1

cdr3_aa: CASSLGSEGYTF
cdr3_nt: TGTGCCAGCAGCTTAGGCAGCGAAGGCTACACCTTC
clone_size: many
v_call: TRBV7-9
d_call: .
j_call: TRBJ1-2

cdr3_aa: CAISSPGASGGDEQFF
cdr3_nt: TGTGCCATCAGTTCCCCGGGGGCTAGCGGGGGCGATGAGCAGTTCTTC
clone_size: .
v_call: TRBV10-3
d_call: TRBD2
j_call: TRBJ2-1

cdr3_aa: CASSPTGVTPYEQYF
cdr3_nt: TGTGCCAGCAGCCCTACCGGGGTCACCCCATACGAGCAGTACTTC
clone_size: .
v_call: TRBV7-8
d_call: .
j_call: TRBJ2-7

cdr3_aa: CASTGTNTGELFF
cdr3_nt: TGTGCCAGTACCGGGACGAACACCGGGGAGCTGTTTTTT
clone_size: many
v_call: TRBV7-6
d_call: .
j_call: TRBJ2-2

cdr3_aa: CASTREENEQYF
cdr3_nt: TGTGCCAGCACTCGAGAGGAGAACGAGCAGTACTTC
clone_size: .
v_call: TRBV25-1
d_call: .
j_call: TRBJ2-7

cdr3_aa: CASKATSTDTQYF
cdr3_nt: TGTGCCAGCAAAGCGACTAGCACAGATACGCAGTATTTT
clone_size: .
v_call: TRBV2
d_call: .
j_call: TRBJ2-3

cdr3_aa: CASSFPPDGNQPQHF
cdr3_nt: TGTGCCAGCAGCTTCCCCCCCGACGGCAATCAGCCCCAGCATTTT
clone_size: few
v_call: TRBV7-3
d_call: .
j_call: TRBJ1-5

cdr3_aa: CASSYGGATETQYF
cdr3_nt: TGTGCCAGCAGTTACGGAGGGGCGACGGAGACCCAGTACTTC
clone_size: many
v_call: TRBV6-5
d_call: .
j_call: TRBJ2-5

cdr3_aa: CASSPGGPLNTEAFF
cdr3_nt: TGTGCCAGCAGCCCCGGAGGGCCCCTGAACACTGAAGCTTTCTTT
clone_size: .
v_call: TRBV9
d_call: .
j_call: TRBJ1-1

cdr3_aa: CASSSTDRGQGQPQHF
cdr3_nt: TGTGCCAGCAGTTCCACGGACAGGGGGCAAGGTCAGCCCCAGCATTTT
clone_size: .
v_call: TRBV12-3/TRBV12-4
d_call: TRBD1
j_call: TRBJ1-5

cdr3_aa: CASSIGTGDPSQPQHF
cdr3_nt: TGTGCCAGCAGCATCGGGACAGGGGACCCCAGTCAGCCCCAGCATTTT
clone_size: .
v_call: TRBV7-9
d_call: TRBD1
j_call: TRBJ1-5

cdr3_aa: CASSLGWGLEAFF
cdr3_nt: TGTGCCAGCAGCTTAGGATGGGGGCTTGAAGCTTTCTTT
clone_size: .
v_call: TRBV7-9
d_call: .
j_call: TRBJ1-1

cdr3_aa: CAIRRQGNTEAFF
cdr3_nt: TGTGCCATCAGGCGACAGGGGAACACTGAAGCTTTCTTT
clone_size: many
v_call: TRBV10-3
d_call: TRBD1
j_call: TRBJ1-1

cdr3_aa: CASSLGTGQGRAYEQYF
cdr3_nt: TGTGCCAGCAGCTTAGGTACCGGGCAGGGAAGGGCCTACGAGCAGTACTTC
clone_size: few
v_call: TRBV7-9
d_call: .
j_call: TRBJ2-7

cdr3_aa: CASSRQIQGWDQPQHF
cdr3_nt: TGTGCCAGCAGCCGTCAGATACAGGGATGGGATCAGCCCCAGCATTTT
clone_size: .
v_call: TRBV5-6
d_call: .
j_call: TRBJ1-5

cdr3_aa: CATSDVAAGDRADTQYF
cdr3_nt: TGTGCCACCAGTGACGTAGCCGCGGGAGACCGAGCAGATACGCAGTATTTT
clone_size: .
v_call: TRBV24-1
d_call: TRBD2
j_call: TRBJ2-3

cdr3_aa: CSVERDRNTNTEAFF
cdr3_nt: TGCAGCGTTGAACGGGACAGGAACACGAACACTGAAGCTTTCTTT
clone_size: .
v_call: TRBV29-1
d_call: TRBD1
j_call: TRBJ1-1

cdr3_aa: CASSFSLRNEKLFF
cdr3_nt: TGTGCCAGCAGTTTTTCCCTGAGGAATGAAAAACTGTTTTTT
clone_size: .
v_call: TRBV27
d_call: .
j_call: TRBJ1-4

cdr3_aa: CAISESPAYQTF
cdr3_nt: TGTGCCATCAGTGAGTCTCCAGCGTATCAGACTTTC
clone_size: many
v_call: TRBV10-3
d_call: .
j_call: TRBJ2-6